These 13 T cell receptor beta chains originate from one sample sequenced in a study of molecular identifiers for immune sequencing clone quantification. Using its own MiXCR run on the PCR reads, TCRdb lists one record per CDR3 protein. The profile shows around 460,000 distinct CDR3 sequences, roughly 23% of them singletons. Sequenced input: naive CD8+ T cells from blood, with Jurkat cell RNA spiked in. Subset denoted: FACS-sorted CD8+CD4-CCR7+CD45RA+ naive T cells. The receptors here all came from a human donor in good health. Some libraries in this study had Jurkat cell RNA spiked in.

This clonotype has a count of ten or more. The CDR3 loop reads CASRRSRDRGTNEKLFF. CDR3 DNA: TGTGCCAGCCGACGGTCGCGGGACAGGGGGACAAATGAAAAACTGTTTTTT. This chain joins TRBV12-3 or TRBV12-4 and TRBJ1-4, with 11 positions matching TRBD1. J lost 5 bases, V lost 8 bases, and 13 bases had no gene match. This CDR3 has 17 amino acids.

Ten or more counts support this clonotype. The V gene is TRBV3-1, the J gene TRBJ2-3, with TRBD2 as a possible D gene (6 bases). Germline-derived CDR1 and CDR2 are LGHDT and YNNKEL (reference sequence). With 0 bases removed from V and 5 bases from J, the gap between germline ends came to 12 bases. The CDR3 is 15 residues long. As DNA, the CDR3 is TGTGCCAGCAGCCAAGAAGGAGGGCTTGGAGATACGCAGTATTTT. Its protein product is CASSQEGGLGDTQYF.

The V gene is TRBV10-2, the J gene TRBJ1-2, with 11 positions matching TRBD1. Germline V CDR1 and CDR2: WSHSY, SAAADI. V was pared by 1 base and J by 5 bases, with 6 bases of the junction left unmatched. There are 16 residues in the CDR3. The CDR3: CASSEFWTGGAYGYTF. Here the CDR3 DNA reads TGCGCCAGCAGTGAGTTCTGGACAGGGGGCGCGTATGGCTACACCTTC.

This clonotype turned up a few times. The CDR3 coding sequence is TGCGCCAGCAGCCAAGTCCAGGGGGGAGCCGGGGAGCTGTTTTTT. This sequence encodes CASSQVQGGAGELFF. The rearrangement uses TRBV4-3 and TRBJ2-2, with D possibly matching TRBD1 (7 bases). CDR1 and CDR2 from the germline V gene are LGHNA and YSLEER. The CDR3 is 15 residues long. V gave up 1 base and J gave up 6 bases, with 12 bases separating them.

This clonotype was counted many times. The rearrangement links TRBV6-1 to TRBJ2-7; TRBD2 is a possible D gene (6 bases). Trimming removed 2 bases at V and 5 bases at J, with 16 bases between. Per germline, CDR1 MNHNS and CDR2 SASEGT. The CDR3 extends over 15 amino acids. CDR3 amino acids: CASSEWWAGRNEQYF. The CDR3, as DNA: TGTGCCAGCAGTGAATGGTGGGCAGGGAGGAACGAGCAGTACTTC.

This clonotype was counted between two and nine times. The rearrangement uses TRBV6-2 or TRBV6-3 and TRBJ2-3; no reliable D call. The CDR3 runs 16 residues. The V gene's germline CDR1 is MNHEY and CDR2 SVGEGT. V shed 2 bases and J shed 3 bases, with 15 bases lying between them. This chain's CDR3 is CASSYGLVVATDTQYF. In nucleotides, the CDR3 is TGTGCCAGCAGTTACGGCCTAGTTGTTGCGACAGATACGCAGTATTTT.

This clonotype was detected many times. The rearrangement uses TRBV6-2 or TRBV6-3 and TRBJ1-5, with D hard to call. The germline gives CDR1 MNHEY, CDR2 SVGEGT. The CDR3 contains 16 residues. V lost 4 bases to trimming and J lost 1 base, with 14 bases between them. The CDR3 protein is CASSSSPVLSNQPQHF. The CDR3 DNA reads as TGTGCCAGCAGTTCCAGCCCGGTCCTAAGCAATCAGCCCCAGCATTTT.

This clonotype was seen a handful of times. The chain employs TRBV3-1 and TRBJ2-3, with 10 bases identical to TRBD2. Germline CDR1 LGHDT, CDR2 YNNKEL (reference sequence). CDR3 length: 15 amino acids. The junction had 4 bases not matched to a gene; V was cut back by 3 bases and J by 4 bases. CDR3 nucleotides: TGTGCCAGCAGCCAGGGAGCGGGGGGGCCAGATACGCAGTATTTT. Translated: CASSQGAGGPDTQYF.

In the case of this clonotype: This may stem from a read error, because a much larger clone lies one nucleotide away. This chain links TRBV27 with TRBJ2-3; weak D call: TRBD1 (5 bases). This CDR3 is built from 14 residues. Germline V gene lookup returns CDR1 MNHEY and CDR2 SMNVEV (reference sequence). The CDR3 DNA reads TGTGCCAGCAGTTTAGGACATAGCACAGATGCGCAGTATTTT. It yields the protein CASSLGHSTDAQYF.

In its sample, this clonotype was seen many times. The chain employs TRBV7-9 and TRBJ2-7, with a possible D match to TRBD1 (7 bases). V lost 0 bases, J lost 2 bases, and 11 bases lay in between. The CDR3 totals 15 residues. From germline, CDR1 is SEHNR and CDR2 FQNEAQ (reference sequence). This CDR3 reads CASSLAQGEAYEQYF. The DNA of the CDR3 is TGTGCCAGCAGCTTAGCGCAGGGGGAGGCCTACGAGCAGTACTTC. Based on the CDR3 plus reference TRBV7-9 and TRBJ2-7, the full variable domain is DTGVSQNPRHKITKRGQNVTFRCDPISEHNRLYWYRQTLGQGPEFLTYFQNEAQLEKSRLLSDRFSAERPKGSFSTLEIQRTEQGDSAMYLCASSLAQGEAYEQYFGPGTRLTVT.

The rearrangement joins TRBV7-9 to TRBJ2-2, with TRBD2 identical over 7 bases. The CDR3 covers 18 residues. Germline values: CDR1 SEHNR, CDR2 FQNEAQ (reference sequence). Trimming cost V 4 bases and J 0 bases; bases outside gene matches: 11. The CDR3 region is CASSSRLASPSNTGELFF. The CDR3 DNA reads as TGTGCCAGCAGCTCCCGACTAGCATCCCCTTCGAACACCGGGGAGCTGTTTTTT.

The CDR3 DNA is TGTGCCACCAGTTGGGGGTTTCGCACCGGGGAGCTGTTTTTT. It is translated as CATSWGFRTGELFF. The V and J genes are TRBV24-1 and TRBJ2-2; D possibly matches TRBD1 or TRBD2 (5 bases each). Per the germline V gene, CDR1 is KGHDR and CDR2 is SFDVKD. The CDR3 is 14 residues long. The V gene lost 6 bases and the J gene lost 4 bases, with 11 bases spanning the gap.

J is TRBJ2-5 and V is TRBV12-3 or TRBV12-4; weak D call: TRBD2 (6 bases). The V and J ends lost 0 bases and 1 base respectively, with 6 bases between them. The CDR3 covers 14 residues. Here the CDR3 DNA reads TGTGCCAGCAGTTTAGCTAGCGGCCAAGAGACCCAGTACTTC. It yields the protein CASSLASGQETQYF.